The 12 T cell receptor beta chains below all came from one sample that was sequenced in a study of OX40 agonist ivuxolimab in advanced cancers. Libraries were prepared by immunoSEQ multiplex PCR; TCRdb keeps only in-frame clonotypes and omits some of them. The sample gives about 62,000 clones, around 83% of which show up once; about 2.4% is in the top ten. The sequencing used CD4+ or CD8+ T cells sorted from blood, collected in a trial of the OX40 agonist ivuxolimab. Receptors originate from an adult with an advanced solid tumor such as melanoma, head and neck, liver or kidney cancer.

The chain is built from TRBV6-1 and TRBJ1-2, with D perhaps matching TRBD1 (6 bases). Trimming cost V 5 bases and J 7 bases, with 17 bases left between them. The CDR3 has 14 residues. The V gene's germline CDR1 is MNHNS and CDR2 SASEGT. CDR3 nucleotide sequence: TGTGCCAGCAGTCGCAACCAGGGGTTCGGTGGCTACACCTTC. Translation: CASSRNQGFGGYTF.

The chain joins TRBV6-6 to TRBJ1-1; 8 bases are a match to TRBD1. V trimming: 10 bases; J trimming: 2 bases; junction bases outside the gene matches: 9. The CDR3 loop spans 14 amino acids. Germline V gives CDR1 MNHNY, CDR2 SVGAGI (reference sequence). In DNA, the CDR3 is TGTGCCACCGGACAGGGAACCGAAAACACTGAAGCTTTCTTT. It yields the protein CATGQGTENTEAFF.

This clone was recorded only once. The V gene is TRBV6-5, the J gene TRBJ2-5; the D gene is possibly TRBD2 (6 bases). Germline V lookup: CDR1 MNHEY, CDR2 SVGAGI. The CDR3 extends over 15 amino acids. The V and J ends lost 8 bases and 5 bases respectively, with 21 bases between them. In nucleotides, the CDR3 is TGTGCCAGCGCTAGGGGTGCGGTGGGAGGTGAGACCCAGTACTTC. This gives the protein CASARGAVGGETQYF.

The CDR3 spells CASSLGGREKLFF. The CDR3, as DNA: TGTGCCAGCAGCTTAGGGGGGCGAGAAAAACTGTTTTTT. V is TRBV11-2 and J is TRBJ1-4; tentatively, D is TRBD1 (6 bases). Germline V gene lookup returns CDR1 SGHAT and CDR2 FQNNGV. With 1 base removed from V and 8 bases from J, the gap between germline ends came to 8 bases. The CDR3 has 13 residues.

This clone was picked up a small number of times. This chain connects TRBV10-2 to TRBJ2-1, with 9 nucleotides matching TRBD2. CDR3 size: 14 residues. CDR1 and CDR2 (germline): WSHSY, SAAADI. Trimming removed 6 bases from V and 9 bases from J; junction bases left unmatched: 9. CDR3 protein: CASSHGTSLREQFF. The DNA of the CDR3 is TGCGCCAGCAGCCATGGGACTAGCCTCCGTGAGCAGTTCTTC.

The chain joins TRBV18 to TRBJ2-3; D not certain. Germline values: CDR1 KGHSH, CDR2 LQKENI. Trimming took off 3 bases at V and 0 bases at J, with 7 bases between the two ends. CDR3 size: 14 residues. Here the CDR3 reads CASSPLQSTDTQYF. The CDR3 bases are TGTGCCAGCTCACCGTTACAAAGCACAGATACGCAGTATTTT.

The CDR3 region has the DNA TGCAGCGTGGCAGTTCAGGCCAATGAGCAGTTCTTC. Translated, it gives CSVAVQANEQFF. The chain is built from TRBV29-1 and TRBJ2-1; D ambiguous. Germline V gene lookup returns CDR1 SQVTM and CDR2 ANQGSEA. V lost 6 bases to trimming and J lost 6 bases, with 12 bases between them. The CDR3 is 12 residues long.

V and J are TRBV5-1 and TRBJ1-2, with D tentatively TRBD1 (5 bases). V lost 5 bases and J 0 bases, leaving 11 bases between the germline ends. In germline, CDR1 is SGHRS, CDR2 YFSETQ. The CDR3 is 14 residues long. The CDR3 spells CASRSGTSNYGYTF. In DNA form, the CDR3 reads TGCGCCAGCAGATCCGGGACGTCTAACTATGGCTACACCTTC.

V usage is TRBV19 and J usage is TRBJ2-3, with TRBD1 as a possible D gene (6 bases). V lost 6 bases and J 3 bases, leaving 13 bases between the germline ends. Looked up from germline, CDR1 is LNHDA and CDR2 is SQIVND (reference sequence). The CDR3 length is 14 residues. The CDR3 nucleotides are TGTGCCAGTAGGCAACTTACAGGGACAGATACGCAGTATTTT. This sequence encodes CASRQLTGTDTQYF.

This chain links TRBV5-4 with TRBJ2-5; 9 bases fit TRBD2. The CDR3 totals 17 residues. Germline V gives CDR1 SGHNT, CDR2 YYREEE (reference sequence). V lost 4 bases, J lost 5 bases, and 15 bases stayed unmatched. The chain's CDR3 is CASSPNAGGGARETQYF. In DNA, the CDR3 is TGTGCCAGCAGCCCCAACGCGGGCGGGGGGGCCCGGGAGACCCAGTACTTC.

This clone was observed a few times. This CDR3 reads CASTSGVWNSPLHF. The CDR3 nucleotides read TGTGCCAGCACCTCGGGCGTGTGGAATTCACCCCTCCACTTT. The gene calls are TRBV7-9 and TRBJ1-6; no clear D gene. Between the trimmed V and J ends, which lost 7 bases and 7 bases, there was a span of 14 bases. Per germline, CDR1 SEHNR and CDR2 FQNEAQ (reference sequence). The CDR3 covers 14 residues.

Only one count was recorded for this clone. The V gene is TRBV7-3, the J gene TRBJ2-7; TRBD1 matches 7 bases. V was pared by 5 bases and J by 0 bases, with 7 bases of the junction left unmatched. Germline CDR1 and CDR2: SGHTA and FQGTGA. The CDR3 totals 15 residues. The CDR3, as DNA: TGTGCCAGCAGCAAAAACAGGGGCGGCTCCTACGAGCAGTACTTC. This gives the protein CASSKNRGGSYEQYF.